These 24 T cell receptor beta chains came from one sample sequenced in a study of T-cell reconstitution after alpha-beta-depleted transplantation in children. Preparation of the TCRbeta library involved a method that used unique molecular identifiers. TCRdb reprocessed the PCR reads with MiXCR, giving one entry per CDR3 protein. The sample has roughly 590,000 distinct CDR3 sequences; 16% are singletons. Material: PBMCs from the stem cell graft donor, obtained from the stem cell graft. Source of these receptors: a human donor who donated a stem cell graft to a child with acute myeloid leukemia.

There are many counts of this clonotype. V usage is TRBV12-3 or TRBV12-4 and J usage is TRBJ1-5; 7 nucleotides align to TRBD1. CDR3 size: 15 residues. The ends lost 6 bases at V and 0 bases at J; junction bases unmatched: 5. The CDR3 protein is CASRDRSNSNQPQHF. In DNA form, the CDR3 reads TGTGCCAGCAGGGACAGGAGCAATAGCAATCAGCCCCAGCATTTT.

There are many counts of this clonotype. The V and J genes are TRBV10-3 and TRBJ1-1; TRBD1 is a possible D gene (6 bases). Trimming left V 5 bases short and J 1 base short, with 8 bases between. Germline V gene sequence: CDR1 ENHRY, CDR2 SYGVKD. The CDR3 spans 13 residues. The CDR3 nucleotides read TGTGCCATCAGTATGACAGGGAACACTGAAGCTTTCTTT. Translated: CAISMTGNTEAFF.

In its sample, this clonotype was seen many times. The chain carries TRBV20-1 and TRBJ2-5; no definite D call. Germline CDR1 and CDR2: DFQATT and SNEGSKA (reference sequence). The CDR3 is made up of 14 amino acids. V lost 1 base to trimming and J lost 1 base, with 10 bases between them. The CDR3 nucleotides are TGCAGTGCTAGAGCCTACGGCCTCCAAGAGACCCAGTACTTC. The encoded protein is CSARAYGLQETQYF.

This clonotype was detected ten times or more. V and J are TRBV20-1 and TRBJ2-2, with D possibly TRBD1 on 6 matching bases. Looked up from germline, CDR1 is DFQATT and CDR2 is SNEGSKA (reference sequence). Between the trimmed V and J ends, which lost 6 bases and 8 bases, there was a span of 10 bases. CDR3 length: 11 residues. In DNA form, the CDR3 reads TGCAGTGCCCGGACAGTTGGGGAGCTGTTTTTT. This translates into CSARTVGELFF.

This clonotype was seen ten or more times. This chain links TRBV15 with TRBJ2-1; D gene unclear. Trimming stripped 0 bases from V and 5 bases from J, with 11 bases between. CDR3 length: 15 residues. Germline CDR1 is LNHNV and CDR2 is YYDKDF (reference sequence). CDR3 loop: CATSRDTRRNNEQFF. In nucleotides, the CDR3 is TGTGCCACCAGCAGAGATACTCGACGGAACAATGAGCAGTTCTTC.

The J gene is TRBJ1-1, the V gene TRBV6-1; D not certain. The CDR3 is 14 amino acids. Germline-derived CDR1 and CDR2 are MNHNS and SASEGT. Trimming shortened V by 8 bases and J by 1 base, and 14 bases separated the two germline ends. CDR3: CASARRVQNTEAFF. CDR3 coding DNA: TGTGCCAGCGCCAGGAGGGTCCAGAACACTGAAGCTTTCTTT.

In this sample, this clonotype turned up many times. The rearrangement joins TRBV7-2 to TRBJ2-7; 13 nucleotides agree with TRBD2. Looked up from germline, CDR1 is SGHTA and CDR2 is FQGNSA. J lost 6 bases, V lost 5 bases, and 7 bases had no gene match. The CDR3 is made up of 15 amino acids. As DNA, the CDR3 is TGTGCCAGCAGCCCCAGACTAGCGGGGGGTGGCGAGCAGTACGTC. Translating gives CASSPRLAGGGEQYV.

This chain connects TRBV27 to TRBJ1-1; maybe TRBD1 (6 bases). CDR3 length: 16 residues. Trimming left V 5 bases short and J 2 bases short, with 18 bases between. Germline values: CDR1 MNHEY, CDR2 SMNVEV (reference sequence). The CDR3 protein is CASSPRPTGRNTEAFF. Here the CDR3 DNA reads TGTGCCAGCAGTCCGCGCCCGACAGGACGAAACACTGAAGCTTTCTTT.

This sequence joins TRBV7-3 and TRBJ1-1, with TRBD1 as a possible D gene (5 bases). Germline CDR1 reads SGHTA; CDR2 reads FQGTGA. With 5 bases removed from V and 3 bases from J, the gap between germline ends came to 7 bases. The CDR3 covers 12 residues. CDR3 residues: CASSIGDTEAFF. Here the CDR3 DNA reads TGTGCCAGCAGCATAGGGGACACTGAAGCTTTCTTT. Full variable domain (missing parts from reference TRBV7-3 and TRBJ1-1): GAGVSQTPSNKVTEKGKYVELRCDPISGHTALYWYRQSLGQGPEFLIYFQGTGAADDSGLPNDRFFAVRPEGSVSTLKIQRTERGDSAVYLCASSIGDTEAFFGQGTRLTVV.

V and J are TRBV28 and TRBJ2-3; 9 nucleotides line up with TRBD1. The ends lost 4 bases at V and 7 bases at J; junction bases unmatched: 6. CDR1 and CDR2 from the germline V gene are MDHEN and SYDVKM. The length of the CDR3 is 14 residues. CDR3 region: CASSSGTGKNTQYF. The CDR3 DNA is TGTGCCAGCAGTTCCGGGACAGGGAAAAATACGCAGTATTTT.

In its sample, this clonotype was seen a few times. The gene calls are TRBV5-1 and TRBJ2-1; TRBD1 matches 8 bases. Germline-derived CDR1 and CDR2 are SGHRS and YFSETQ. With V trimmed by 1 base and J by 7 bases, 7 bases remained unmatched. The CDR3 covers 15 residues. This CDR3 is CASSLYGRGLNEQFF. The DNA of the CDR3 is TGCGCCAGCAGCTTGTACGGCAGGGGGCTGAATGAGCAGTTCTTC. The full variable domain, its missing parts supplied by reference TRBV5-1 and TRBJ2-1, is KAGVTQTPRYLIKTRGQQVTLSCSPISGHRSVSWYQQTPGQGLQFLFEYFSETQRNKGNFPGRFSGRQFSNSRSEMNVSTLELGDSALYLCASSLYGRGLNEQFFGPGTRLTVL.

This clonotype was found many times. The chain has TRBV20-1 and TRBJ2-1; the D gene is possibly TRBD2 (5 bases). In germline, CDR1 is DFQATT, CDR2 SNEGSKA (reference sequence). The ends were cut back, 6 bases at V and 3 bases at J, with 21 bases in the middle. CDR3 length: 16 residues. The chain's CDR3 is CSAQRRYPRIYNEQFF. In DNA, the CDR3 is TGCAGTGCCCAAAGGAGGTACCCACGAATCTACAATGAGCAGTTCTTC.

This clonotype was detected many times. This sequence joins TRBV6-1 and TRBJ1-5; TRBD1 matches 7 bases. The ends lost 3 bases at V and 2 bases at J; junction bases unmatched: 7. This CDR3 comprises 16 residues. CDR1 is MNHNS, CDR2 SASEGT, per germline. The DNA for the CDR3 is TGTGCCAGCAGTGACCGACAGGGTCGGGGCAATCAGCCCCAGCATTTT. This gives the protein CASSDRQGRGNQPQHF.

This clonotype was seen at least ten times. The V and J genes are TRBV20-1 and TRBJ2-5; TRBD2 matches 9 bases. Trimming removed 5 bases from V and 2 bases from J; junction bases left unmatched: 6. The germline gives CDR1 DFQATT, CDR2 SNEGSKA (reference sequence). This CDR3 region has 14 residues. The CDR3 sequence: CSALQRGDQETQYF. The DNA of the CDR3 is TGCAGTGCTCTTCAGCGGGGGGATCAAGAGACCCAGTACTTC.

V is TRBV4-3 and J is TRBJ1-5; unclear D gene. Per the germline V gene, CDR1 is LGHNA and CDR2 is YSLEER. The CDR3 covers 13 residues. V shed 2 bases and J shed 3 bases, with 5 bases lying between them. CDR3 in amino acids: CASSQKANQPQHF. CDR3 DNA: TGCGCCAGCAGCCAAAAGGCCAATCAGCCCCAGCATTTT.

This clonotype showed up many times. DNA of the CDR3: TGCAGTGCCATATACCGGTCGGAGCAGCCCCAGCATTTT. It codes for CSAIYRSEQPQHF. V is TRBV20-1 and J is TRBJ1-5; D remains ambiguous. The V end lost 6 bases, the J end lost 7 bases, and 16 bases lay between the germline ends. The CDR3 is made up of 13 amino acids. Germline V gene data show CDR1 as DFQATT and CDR2 as SNEGSKA (reference sequence).

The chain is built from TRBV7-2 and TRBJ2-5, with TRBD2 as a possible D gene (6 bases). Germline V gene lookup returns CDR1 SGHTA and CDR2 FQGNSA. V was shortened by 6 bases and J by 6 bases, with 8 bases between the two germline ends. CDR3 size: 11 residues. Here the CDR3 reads CASRGGQTQYF. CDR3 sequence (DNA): TGTGCCAGCAGGGGGGGTCAGACCCAGTACTTC.

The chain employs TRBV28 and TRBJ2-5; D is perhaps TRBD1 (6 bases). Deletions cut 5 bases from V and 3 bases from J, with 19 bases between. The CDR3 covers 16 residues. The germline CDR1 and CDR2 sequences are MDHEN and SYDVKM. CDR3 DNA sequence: TGTGCCAGCAGTCTCGGACAGACTCTACTAAAAGAGACCCAGTACTTC. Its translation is CASSLGQTLLKETQYF.

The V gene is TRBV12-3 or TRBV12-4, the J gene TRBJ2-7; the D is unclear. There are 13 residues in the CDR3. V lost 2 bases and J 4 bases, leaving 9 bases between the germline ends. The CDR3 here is CASSLKDGYEQYV. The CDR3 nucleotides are TGTGCCAGCAGTTTAAAGGACGGTTACGAGCAGTACGTC.

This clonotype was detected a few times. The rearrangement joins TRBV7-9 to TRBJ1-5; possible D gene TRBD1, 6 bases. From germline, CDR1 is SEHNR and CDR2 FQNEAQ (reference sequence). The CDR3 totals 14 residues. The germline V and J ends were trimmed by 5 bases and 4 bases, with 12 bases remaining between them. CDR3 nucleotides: TGTGCCAGCAGCACAGCCCAGGGGAATCAGCCCCAGCATTTT. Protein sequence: CASSTAQGNQPQHF.

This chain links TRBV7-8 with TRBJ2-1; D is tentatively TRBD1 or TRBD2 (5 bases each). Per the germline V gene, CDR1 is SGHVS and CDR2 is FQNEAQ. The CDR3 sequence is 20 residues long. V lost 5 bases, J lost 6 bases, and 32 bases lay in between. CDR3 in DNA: TGTGCCAGCAGCCAGGCCATGACCGGGACGCCGTCAAGGGTCACCAATGAGCAGTTCTTC. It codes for CASSQAMTGTPSRVTNEQFF.

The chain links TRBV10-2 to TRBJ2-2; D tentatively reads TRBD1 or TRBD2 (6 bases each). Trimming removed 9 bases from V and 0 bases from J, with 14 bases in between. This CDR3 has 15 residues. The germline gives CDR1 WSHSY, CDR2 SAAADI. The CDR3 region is CASRKGGSNTGELFF. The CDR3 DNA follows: TGCGCCAGTCGGAAGGGGGGTTCGAACACCGGGGAGCTGTTTTTT.

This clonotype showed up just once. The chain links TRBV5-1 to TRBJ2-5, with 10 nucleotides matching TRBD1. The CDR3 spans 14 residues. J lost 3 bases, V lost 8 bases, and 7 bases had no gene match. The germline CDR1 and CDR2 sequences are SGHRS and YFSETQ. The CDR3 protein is CASLTGTGEETQYF. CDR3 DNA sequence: TGCGCCAGTTTGACCGGGACAGGGGAAGAGACCCAGTACTTC.

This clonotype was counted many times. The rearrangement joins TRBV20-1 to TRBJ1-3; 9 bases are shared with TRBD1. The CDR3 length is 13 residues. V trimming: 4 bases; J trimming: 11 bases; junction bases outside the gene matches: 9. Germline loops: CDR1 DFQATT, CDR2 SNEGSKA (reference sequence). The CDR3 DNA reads TGCAGTGCTATCCCGGGACAGGGAATCTCCATATATTTT. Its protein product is CSAIPGQGISIYF.